This record looks at one T cell receptor beta chain sequence and its context. Antigen unknown. The data were obtained in a study of Ad26.COV2.S vaccination and SARS-CoV-2 variants. About the research overall: Each vaccinee took Ad26.COV2.S intramuscularly, once or twice 56 days apart. The study, taken as a whole, reports: Vaccine and placebo recipients had comparable breadth of non-spike TCRs. Relative to placebo recipients, vaccine recipients exhibited elevated spike-specific TCR breadth. Marked by substantial breadth, spike-specific CD8+ and CD4+ T cell responses were reportedly seen after vaccination.

V was shortened by 9 bases and J by 0 bases, with 10 bases between the two germline ends. The length of the CDR3 is 13 residues. The germline V gene has CDR1 ENHRY and CDR2 SYGVKD. Some clones are missing from TCRdb's copy, which holds only in-frame ones; the method was immunoSEQ multiplex PCR. The sample contains roughly 400,000 clones, about 90% of which appear only once. The treatment here: roughly 18 received Ad26.COV2.S at low or high dose, single or two shots; about 5 received placebo; per-sample allocation not given. It was on day 63 after the first vaccine or placebo injection that samples were taken.

This specimen consisted of peripheral blood, obtained in a trial of Ad26.COV2.S vaccine versus placebo. J is TRBJ2-3 and V is TRBV10-3; D gene uncertain. The sequence was obtained from a person between 18 and 59 years old who received the Ad26.COV2.S COVID-19 vaccine or a placebo. CDR3: CAISWASTDTQYF. CDR3 coding DNA: TGTGCCATATCGTGGGCTAGCACAGATACGCAGTATTTT.